The following is a T cell receptor beta chain sequence with its context. V shed 0 bases and J shed 1 base, with 12 bases lying between them. This CDR3 spans 16 amino acids. Germline V gives CDR1 LGHDT, CDR2 YNNKEL (reference sequence). This specimen belongs to a study of blood T cell repertoires in COVID-19. The protocol was immunoSEQ multiplex PCR, while the TCRdb copy is restricted to in-frame clones and leaves out a portion. The sample shows over 150,000 clones, around 85% of them seen only once. This TCR derives from a man aged 35 to 55 who had recovered from COVID-19. Sequenced material: PBMCs or T cells enriched from blood (not recorded which). The rearrangement joins TRBV3-1 (or the pseudogene TRBV3-2) to TRBJ1-2; possible D gene TRBD1, 5 bases. CDR3 residues: CASSQDRDRYNYGYTF. The CDR3 region has the DNA TGTGCCAGCAGCCAAGATAGAGACAGATATAACTATGGCTACACCTTC.